These 23 T cell receptor beta chains were all obtained from the same sample, sequenced in a study of radiotherapy plus CTLA-4 blockade in lung cancer. Here immunoSEQ multiplex PCR was the method, and the copy in TCRdb shows in-frame clones only, minus some. The data show tens of thousands of clones, 77% seen once. The material sequenced was peripheral blood, taken from a patient treated with radiotherapy plus ipilimumab. The receptors derive from a human donor with non-small cell lung cancer whose response to radiotherapy plus ipilimumab could not be evaluated.

The chain recombines TRBV7-2 with TRBJ2-1, with TRBD1 matching over 8 bases. The CDR3 has 14 residues. Germline lookup yields CDR1 SGHTA and CDR2 FQGNSA. With 7 bases clipped from V and 3 bases from J, the junction kept 5 bases outside the gene matches. DNA for the CDR3: TGTGCCAGCACCCCCGGGACAGGCTACAATGAGCAGTTCTTC. This codes for CASTPGTGYNEQFF.

The chain uses TRBV4-2 and TRBJ2-2; D is perhaps TRBD1 (5 bases). The CDR3 is 13 residues long. Germline V CDR1 and CDR2: LGHNA, YNFKEQ. Trimming removed 9 bases at V and 3 bases at J, with 11 bases between. The DNA of the CDR3 is TGTGCCAGTCTTTTCAGGGACACCGGGGAGCTGTTTTTT. It translates to CASLFRDTGELFF.

This chain uses TRBV9 with TRBJ1-5; D is uncertain. This CDR3 has 15 residues. Trimming cost V 3 bases and J 0 bases, with 10 bases left between them. The V gene's germline CDR1 is SGDLS and CDR2 YYNGEE. The CDR3 loop is CASSGTGFSNQPQHF. As DNA, the CDR3 is TGTGCCAGCAGCGGTACGGGGTTTAGCAATCAGCCCCAGCATTTT. Using reference TRBV9 and TRBJ1-5 for the parts outside the CDR3, the full variable domain is DSGVTQTPKHLITATGQRVTLRCSPRSGDLSVYWYQQSLDQGLQFLIQYYNGEERAKGNILERFSAQQFPDLHSELNLSSLELGDSALYFCASSGTGFSNQPQHFGDGTRLSIL.

This sequence joins TRBV4-2 and TRBJ1-5, with 9 positions matching TRBD1. From germline, CDR1 is LGHNA and CDR2 YNFKEQ. With V trimmed by 1 base and J by 4 bases, 2 bases remained unmatched. The CDR3 covers 15 residues. The CDR3 DNA reads TGTGCCAGCAGCCAAGGACAGGGGGAAAATCAGCCCCAGCATTTT. Its protein is CASSQGQGENQPQHF.

The gene calls are TRBV27 and TRBJ2-7, with D possibly TRBD1 on 6 matching bases. V was trimmed by 9 bases and J by 4 bases, leaving 16 bases between them. Germline assignment: CDR1 MNHEY and CDR2 SMNVEV (reference sequence). This CDR3 is 13 amino acids long. DNA of the CDR3: TGTGCCAGTTCCCAGACAGGCTCGTACGAGCAGTACTTC. This translates into CASSQTGSYEQYF.

This clone was seen only once. The CDR3 region is CASKRTENYGYTF. In DNA, the CDR3 is TGTGCCAGCAAGCGGACGGAGAACTATGGCTACACCTTC. The chain is built from TRBV2 and TRBJ1-2; D remains ambiguous. The CDR3 has 13 residues. The V and J ends lost 7 bases and 2 bases respectively, with 11 bases between them. The germline CDR1 and CDR2 sequences are SNHLY and FYNNEI. Variable domain in full (rest from reference TRBV2 and TRBJ1-2): EPEVTQTPSHQVTQMGQEVILRCVPISNHLYFYWYRQILGQKVEFLVSFYNNEISEKSEIFDDQFSVERPDGSNFTLKIRSTKLEDSAMYFCASKRTENYGYTFGSGTRLTVV.

The rearrangement links TRBV6-5 to TRBJ2-4; 9 nucleotides line up with TRBD2. Germline V gene data show CDR1 as MNHEY and CDR2 as SVGAGI. After removal of 5 bases from V and 1 base from J, the junction contained 3 bases not matched to a gene. The CDR3 is 15 residues long. CDR3 sequence reads: CASSTTSGAKNIQYF. CDR3 coding DNA: TGTGCCAGCAGTACCACTAGCGGGGCCAAAAACATTCAGTACTTC.

The rearrangement links TRBV10-3 to TRBJ2-1; the match to TRBD2 covers 7 bases. The V segment lost 7 bases and the J segment 4 bases; nucleotides outside the gene matches: 13. The CDR3 sequence is 16 residues long. Germline assignment: CDR1 ENHRY and CDR2 SYGVKD. The chain's CDR3 is CAITAGDSGPYNEQFF. CDR3 coding DNA: TGTGCCATCACGGCGGGAGATAGCGGGCCTTACAATGAGCAGTTCTTC.

CDR3 sequence: CASSYISGGGTGELFF. CDR3 coding DNA: TGCGCCAGCAGCTATATCAGCGGGGGCGGCACCGGGGAGCTGTTTTTT. This sequence joins TRBV4-3 and TRBJ2-2; 8 bases are shared with TRBD2. Germline loops: CDR1 LGHNA, CDR2 YSLEER. V lost 5 bases and J lost 4; bases outside the gene matches: 9. The CDR3 spans 16 residues.

The chain uses TRBV9 and TRBJ1-6; the match to TRBD1 covers 7 bases. CDR1 is SGDLS and CDR2 is YYNGEE in the germline V gene. V lost 3 bases, J lost 8 bases, and 8 bases stayed unmatched. There are 15 residues in the CDR3. CDR3 sequence reads: CASSGLNRGDSPLHF. The CDR3 coding sequence is TGTGCCAGCAGCGGCCTAAACAGGGGTGATTCACCCCTCCACTTT.

The V and J genes are TRBV5-1 and TRBJ2-7; D possibly corresponds to TRBD1 (6 bases). Germline CDR1 is SGHRS and CDR2 is YFSETQ. V lost 2 bases and J 0 bases, leaving 9 bases between the germline ends. This CDR3 contains 14 residues. As DNA, the CDR3 is TGCGCCAGCAGCTTAACAGGGAGCTCCTACGAGCAGTACTTC. This codes for CASSLTGSSYEQYF.

The chain couples TRBV11-2 to TRBJ2-3; 7 bases align to TRBD1. The ends lost 7 bases at V and 0 bases at J; junction bases unmatched: 7. The CDR3 extends over 15 amino acids. Germline V gene sequence: CDR1 SGHAT, CDR2 FQNNGV. The CDR3 DNA reads as TGTGCCAGCACCTACAGGGGACATAGCACAGATACGCAGTATTTT. It specifies CASTYRGHSTDTQYF.

This clone was seen a single time. This chain connects TRBV2 to TRBJ2-1; 9 nucleotides align to TRBD1. The CDR3 totals 15 residues. With V trimmed by 6 bases and J by 8 bases, 11 bases remained unmatched. Germline V gene data show CDR1 as SNHLY and CDR2 as FYNNEI. The CDR3 DNA follows: TGTGCCAGCAGGCTTGAACAGGGGGCGGTTTATGAGCAGTTCTTC. Translation gives CASRLEQGAVYEQFF.

The chain has TRBV4-2 and TRBJ2-7, with 11 bases identical to TRBD2. The CDR3 has 16 amino acids. J lost 7 bases, V lost 0 bases, and 8 bases had no gene match. Germline-derived CDR1 and CDR2 are LGHNA and YNFKEQ. This chain's CDR3 is CASSQDAASGRKEQYF. CDR3 in DNA: TGTGCCAGCAGCCAAGATGCTGCTAGCGGGAGGAAAGAGCAGTACTTC.

The chain is built from TRBV19 and TRBJ2-1; 9 nucleotides agree with TRBD1. After removal of 3 bases from V and 3 bases from J, the junction contained 3 bases not matched to a gene. The CDR3 spans 15 residues. CDR1 is LNHDA, CDR2 SQIVND, per germline (reference sequence). CDR3 bases: TGTGCCAGTAGTATCGGGACAGGGCTCTACAATGAGCAGTTCTTC. Amino acid sequence: CASSIGTGLYNEQFF.

The rearrangement uses TRBV7-3 and TRBJ2-5; D is unresolved. The germline gives CDR1 SGHTA, CDR2 FQGTGA. V gave up 3 bases and J gave up 2 bases, with 7 bases separating them. This CDR3 region has 13 residues. The CDR3: CASSFNRQETQYF. CDR3 nucleotide sequence: TGTGCCAGCAGCTTCAATCGGCAAGAGACCCAGTACTTC.

The gene calls are TRBV10-3 and TRBJ2-1; 8 nucleotides align to TRBD2. J gave up 4 bases and V 1 base, and 3 bases lay outside the gene matches. This CDR3 has 15 amino acids. Germline-derived CDR1 and CDR2 are ENHRY and SYGVKD. This chain's CDR3 is CAISELAGRYNEQFF. The DNA for the CDR3 is TGTGCCATCAGTGAGTTAGCGGGGCGTTACAATGAGCAGTTCTTC.

CDR3 nucleotide sequence: TGTGCCAGCAGCCAAAACACTGAAGCTTTCTTT. Translating it yields CASSQNTEAFF. The genes are TRBV5-4 and TRBJ1-1; D uncertain. This CDR3 is built from 11 residues. V lost 4 bases and J 2 bases, leaving 3 bases between the germline ends. Germline V gene data show CDR1 as SGHNT and CDR2 as YYREEE (reference sequence).

DNA for the CDR3: TGTGCCAGTAGTATAGCGGGGAGTTTCGAGCAGTACTTC. It translates to CASSIAGSFEQYF. The chain combines TRBV19 with TRBJ2-7; D may be TRBD2 (5 bases). The V end was cut by 1 base, the J end by 6 bases, with 10 bases between. The germline CDR1 and CDR2 sequences are LNHDA and SQIVND (reference sequence). The CDR3 runs 13 residues.

This clone was detected once. The V and J genes are TRBV5-1 and TRBJ2-2, with TRBD1 identical over 8 bases. CDR3 length: 15 residues. The V segment lost 4 bases and the J segment 6 bases; nucleotides outside the gene matches: 8. Germline V gives CDR1 SGHRS, CDR2 YFSETQ. The CDR3: CASSGETGAAGELFF. The CDR3 coding sequence is TGCGCCAGCAGCGGCGAGACAGGGGCGGCCGGGGAGCTGTTTTTT.

This clone was counted only a few times. This chain links TRBV30 with TRBJ2-1, with unresolved D. Trimming took 0 bases from V and 8 from J, leaving 14 bases between them. The CDR3 loop spans 14 amino acids. The germline CDR1 and CDR2 sequences are GTSNPN and SVGIG (reference sequence). In DNA form, the CDR3 reads TGTGCCTGGAGTGTACTAAGCCGAGAGGATGAGCAGTTCTTC. It codes for CAWSVLSREDEQFF.

J is TRBJ2-2 and V is TRBV27; no clear D. The CDR3 loop spans 15 amino acids. Germline-derived CDR1 and CDR2 are MNHEY and SMNVEV (reference sequence). V shed 1 base and J shed 0 bases, with 6 bases lying between them. The CDR3 DNA is TGTGCCAGCAGTTTATATTTCGCGAACACCGGGGAGCTGTTTTTT. It is translated as CASSLYFANTGELFF.

This sequence joins TRBV29-1 and TRBJ2-7; 10 bases map to TRBD1. V was pared by 7 bases and J by 4 bases, with 7 bases of the junction left unmatched. Germline V gene data show CDR1 as SQVTM and CDR2 as ANQGSEA. CDR3 length: 13 amino acids. CDR3 DNA: TGCAGCGCCCGACAGGGGGCCGGATACGAGCAGTACTTC. This sequence encodes CSARQGAGYEQYF.